The sequence of this TCR beta chain was determined in a study of chronic HIV infection and antiretroviral therapy. One entry per CDR3 protein results from TCRdb running MiXCR on the 5' RACE reads. This sample has more than 40,000 distinct CDR3 sequences, with about a fifth found just once. This CDR3 is built from 13 residues. Trimming cost V 2 bases and J 4 bases, with 6 bases left between them. CDR1 is SNHLY, CDR2 FYNNEI, per germline. The sequenced material came from peripheral blood. The V and J genes are TRBV2 and TRBJ1-5; D not certain. This receptor was taken from an adult who had HIV and had not received antiretroviral therapy, or was an uninfected healthy control (not recorded which). Here the CDR3 reads CASSEFANQPQHF. The CDR3 DNA reads as TGTGCCAGCAGTGAATTCGCAAATCAGCCCCAGCATTTT.